Following are 13 T cell receptor beta chains from one sample sequenced in a study of T cells in tuberculosis. Produced via immunoSEQ multiplex PCR; TCRdb's table is partial and in-frame only. The sample has 25,000 to 35,000 clones, nearly 97% seen once. Sequencing was carried out using PBMCs. The receptors stem from a donor aged 10-29 years with latent tuberculosis or without tuberculosis infection.

The genes are TRBV5-1 and TRBJ2-7; tentatively, D is TRBD1 (5 bases). The CDR3 is made up of 15 amino acids. V dropped 4 bases and J dropped 4 bases, with 18 bases sitting between them. Germline CDR1 is SGHRS and CDR2 is YFSETQ. CDR3 in DNA: TGCGCCAGCAGCCAGGGCACAGGAGAGATTTACGAGCAGTACTTC. Amino acids: CASSQGTGEIYEQYF.

This sequence joins TRBV29-1 and TRBJ2-3, with 8 bases identical to TRBD1. Germline values: CDR1 SQVTM, CDR2 ANQGSEA. The CDR3 is 15 residues long. V lost 3 bases to trimming and J lost 5 bases; unmatched junction nucleotides: 10. This CDR3 reads CSVEVQGAGGDTQYF. CDR3 in DNA: TGCAGCGTTGAGGTCCAGGGGGCCGGTGGAGATACGCAGTATTTT.

This rearrangement joins TRBV15 to TRBJ1-2; 7 positions agree with TRBD1. V lost 0 bases, J lost 10 bases, and 5 bases stayed unmatched. Germline loops: CDR1 LNHNV, CDR2 YYDKDF (reference sequence). The CDR3 totals 13 residues. The DNA of the CDR3 is TGTGCCACCAGCAGAGATCTACAGGGGCACTACACCTTC. Its protein product is CATSRDLQGHYTF.

This CDR3 is CATRSDPEETQYF. The CDR3 DNA reads as TGTGCCACCCGCTCCGACCCGGAGGAGACCCAGTACTTC. The gene calls are TRBV27 and TRBJ2-5; no clear D. With 10 bases removed from V and 5 bases from J, the gap between germline ends came to 17 bases. CDR3 length: 13 residues. Per germline, CDR1 MNHEY and CDR2 SMNVEV (reference sequence).

V is TRBV7-6 and J is TRBJ2-5; 9 bases map to TRBD2. CDR3 length: 14 amino acids. V lost 7 bases to trimming and J lost 4 bases; unmatched junction nucleotides: 7. In germline, CDR1 is SGHVS, CDR2 FNYEAQ. The CDR3 loop reads CASTKRRGGETQYF. CDR3 sequence (DNA): TGTGCCAGCACCAAACGGCGGGGGGGAGAGACCCAGTACTTC.

The rearrangement links TRBV7-9 to TRBJ1-6; 7 nucleotides line up with TRBD1. The CDR3 has 18 amino acids. J gave up 7 bases and V 5 bases, and 17 bases lay outside the gene matches. CDR1 SEHNR and CDR2 FQNEAQ come from the germline V gene (reference sequence). CDR3 nucleotide sequence: TGTGCCAGCAGCCATTACGGTCGTGACAGGGCGGGGAATTCACCCCTCCACTTT. As protein: CASSHYGRDRAGNSPLHF.

The gene calls are TRBV6-6 and TRBJ1-3, with unresolved D. Germline-derived CDR1 and CDR2 are MNHNY and SVGAGI (reference sequence). V lost 0 bases and J 8 bases, leaving 14 bases between the germline ends. The CDR3 length is 15 residues. CDR3 nucleotides: TGTGCCAGCAGTTACTCGAGGCATGGGGAGGACACCATATATTTT. Translating it yields CASSYSRHGEDTIYF.

The V call is TRBV6-6, the J call TRBJ1-4; D might be TRBD1 (6 bases). Germline CDR1 is MNHNY and CDR2 is SVGAGI (reference sequence). Trimming took off 6 bases at V and 3 bases at J, with 11 bases between the two ends. The length of the CDR3 is 14 residues. CDR3 amino acids: CASRPGHPNEKLFF. The CDR3 DNA is TGTGCCAGCAGACCGGGACACCCTAATGAAAAACTGTTTTTT.

V is TRBV6-6 and J is TRBJ2-7; D possibly corresponds to TRBD1 (6 bases). Trimming removed 2 bases at V and 3 bases at J, with 11 bases between. CDR3 length equals 14 residues. Germline V gene data show CDR1 as MNHNY and CDR2 as SVGAGI (reference sequence). CDR3 sequence reads: CASSYGQSLYEQYF. CDR3 sequence (DNA): TGTGCCAGCAGTTACGGACAGAGCCTCTACGAGCAGTACTTC.

The chain links TRBV30 to TRBJ1-4; D remains ambiguous. Trimming removed 4 bases at V and 0 bases at J, with 12 bases between. Germline V gene lookup returns CDR1 GTSNPN and CDR2 SVGIG (reference sequence). The CDR3 contains 15 residues. CDR3 region: CAWNAGSATNEKLFF. The CDR3 DNA follows: TGTGCCTGGAATGCGGGGAGTGCAACTAATGAAAAACTGTTTTTT.

The chain carries TRBV28 and TRBJ2-3; D is uncertain. This CDR3 comprises 11 residues. V lost 8 bases and J lost 6, with 9 bases in between. The V gene's germline CDR1 is MDHEN and CDR2 SYDVKM. CDR3 coding DNA: TGTGCCAGCGTCGCGTGGGATACGCAGTATTTT. As protein: CASVAWDTQYF.

This chain uses TRBV21-1 with TRBJ2-2; TRBD1 was called by the table and not checked on the DNA. TRBV21-1 has pseudogene status. CDR3 length: 15 amino acids. The CDR3 nucleotides are TGTGCCAGCAGCAACGAACAGGCGAACACCGGGGAGCTGTTTTTT. Translation gives CASSNEQANTGELFF.

The chain is built from TRBV11-2 and TRBJ1-2; D not certain. Germline CDR1 and CDR2: SGHAT and FQNNGV. Trimming took 2 bases from V and 6 from J, leaving 7 bases between them. The CDR3 has 12 amino acids. CDR3 sequence reads: CASSLSGDGYTF. CDR3 DNA: TGTGCCAGCAGCTTATCCGGGGATGGCTACACCTTC.